The 30 T cell receptor beta chains in this list originate from one sample, sequenced in a study of beta chain features in type 1 diabetes. General study points: Shorter TCRB CDR3s, moderately but significantly so, were found in Type 1 diabetes patients in all four CD4+ subsets.

These TCRs' antigens remain unknown. As every portion of the isolated RNA was reverse transcribed, the sequencing read expressed TCRB transcripts. Repertoires were generated with immunoSEQ multiplex PCR, while TCRdb's copy carries only in-frame clones and drops some. The sample includes roughly 700,000 clones, roughly 13% of them seen just once. Sequencing was done on a sample of naive CD4+ T cells from blood. The receptors originated from a man younger than 35 with type 1 diabetes.

V usage is TRBV30 and J usage is TRBJ1-1; D not certain. The V end lost 3 bases, the J end lost 1 base, and 3 bases lay between the germline ends. CDR1 GTSNPN and CDR2 SVGIG come from the germline V gene (reference sequence). The CDR3 is made up of 11 amino acids. This CDR3 is CAWRQNTEAFF. CDR3 DNA sequence: TGTGCCTGGAGGCAGAACACTGAAGCTTTCTTT.

As for this clone: At the DNA level, this CDR3 is encoded by other sequences in the same sample as well. The chain has TRBV30 and TRBJ1-1; D gene unclear. CDR1 and CDR2 from the germline V gene are GTSNPN and SVGIG (reference sequence). The CDR3 length is 12 residues. The V and J ends lost 3 bases and 3 bases respectively, with 8 bases between them. CDR3 sequence reads: CAWSREYTEAFF. CDR3 nucleotide sequence: TGTGCCTGGAGCCGAGAGTACACTGAAGCTTTCTTT.

This clone was picked up a small number of times. The gene calls are TRBV5-4 and TRBJ2-2; D not certain. V gave up 5 bases and J gave up 1 base, with 12 bases separating them. CDR1 and CDR2 from the germline V gene are SGHNT and YYREEE (reference sequence). The CDR3 length is 15 residues. The CDR3 nucleotides are TGTGCCAGCAGACCTAGTTGGATGAACACCGGGGAGCTGTTTTTT. This sequence encodes CASRPSWMNTGELFF. Complete variable domain (other parts from reference TRBV5-4 and TRBJ2-2): ETGVTQSPTHLIKTRGQQVTLRCSSQSGHNTVSWYQQALGQGPQFIFQYYREEENGRGNFPPRFSGLQFPNYSSELNVNALELDDSALYLCASRPSWMNTGELFFGEGSRLTVL.

The chain carries TRBV5-1 and TRBJ2-1, with 7 bases that match TRBD2. The CDR3 runs to 15 residues. CDR1 SGHRS and CDR2 YFSETQ come from the germline V gene. With V trimmed by 1 base and J by 4 bases, 5 bases remained unmatched. This CDR3 reads CASSLTSVLYNEQFF. The CDR3 DNA is TGCGCCAGCAGCTTGACTAGCGTCCTTTACAATGAGCAGTTCTTC.

The chain recombines TRBV10-3 with TRBJ2-7; 8 bases align to TRBD2. Germline V gives CDR1 ENHRY, CDR2 SYGVKD. After removal of 7 bases from V and 4 bases from J, the junction contained 6 bases not matched to a gene. The CDR3 extends over 13 amino acids. As DNA, the CDR3 is TGTGCCATCAAATCGGCGGGGGGTTACGAGCAGTACTTC. Its protein is CAIKSAGGYEQYF.

The gene calls are TRBV29-1 and TRBJ1-2; 8 bases map to TRBD1. CDR3 length: 13 amino acids. The V gene end was trimmed by 3 bases and the J gene end by 2 bases; junction bases not matched to a gene: 2. Per the germline V gene, CDR1 is SQVTM and CDR2 is ANQGSEA. The CDR3 protein is CSVDRTGNYGYTF. The CDR3 coding sequence is TGCAGCGTTGACCGGACAGGGAACTATGGCTACACCTTC.

The J gene is TRBJ1-4, the V gene TRBV4-1, with 7 bases matching TRBD1. Per germline, CDR1 MGHRA and CDR2 YSYEKL. The V gene end was trimmed by 6 bases and the J gene end by 4 bases; junction bases not matched to a gene: 8. The CDR3 extends over 15 amino acids. In DNA form, the CDR3 reads TGCGCCAGCAGGAAGGCAGGGGGAAATAATGAAAAACTGTTTTTT. Translating gives CASRKAGGNNEKLFF.

The J gene is TRBJ2-5, the V gene TRBV30, with D uncertain. With 3 bases removed from V and 11 bases from J, the gap between germline ends came to 16 bases. In germline, CDR1 is GTSNPN, CDR2 SVGIG (reference sequence). The CDR3 contains 12 residues. As DNA, the CDR3 is TGTGCCTGGAGATTGTCCCCGGGTGAGCAGTACTTC. This translates into CAWRLSPGEQYF.

The chain recombines TRBV6-5 with TRBJ2-5; TRBD2 aligns across 10 bases. After removal of 0 bases from V and 4 bases from J, the junction contained 5 bases not matched to a gene. The CDR3 has 16 residues. Looked up from germline, CDR1 is MNHEY and CDR2 is SVGAGI. The CDR3 is CASSYSPSGGGETQYF. For the CDR3, the DNA is TGTGCCAGCAGTTACTCGCCTAGCGGGGGAGGAGAGACCCAGTACTTC.

V gene TRBV9 combines with J gene TRBJ1-2; D is possibly TRBD1 (5 bases). Between the trimmed V and J ends, which lost 4 bases and 2 bases, there was a span of 12 bases. The CDR3 has 14 residues. The germline V gene encodes CDR1 SGDLS and CDR2 YYNGEE. CDR3 loop: CASSPRWGNYGYTF. The CDR3 bases are TGTGCCAGCAGCCCGAGGTGGGGGAACTATGGCTACACCTTC.

The CDR3 DNA reads as TGCAGCGCGAGGACAGCCAAAAACATTCAGTACTTC. This sequence encodes CSARTAKNIQYF. V usage is TRBV29-1 and J usage is TRBJ2-4; D gene uncertain. Trimming left V 7 bases short and J 0 bases short, with 7 bases between. The CDR3 contains 12 residues. Germline V gene data show CDR1 as SQVTM and CDR2 as ANQGSEA.

The V and J genes are TRBV7-7 and TRBJ1-1; D remains unclear. The germline CDR1 and CDR2 sequences are SSHAT and FNYEAQ (reference sequence). V was pared by 1 base and J by 4 bases, with 7 bases between. The CDR3 loop spans 13 amino acids. CDR3 region: CASSLEVGTEAFF. CDR3 in DNA: TGTGCCAGCAGCTTAGAAGTGGGCACTGAAGCTTTCTTT.

Note on this clone: Compared with germline, one end of the junction differs, possibly owing to a read error. V usage is TRBV28 and J usage is TRBJ2-2; tentative D call: TRBD1 (5 bases). Germline V gene sequence: CDR1 MDHEN, CDR2 SYDVKM. This CDR3 spans 16 amino acids. The CDR3 DNA follows: TGTGCCAGCAGTTCCTCAGGGTTGGTGAACGCCGGGGAGCTGTTTTTT. Its protein product is CASSSSGLVNAGELFF. Full variable domain (remainder filled in from reference TRBV28 and TRBJ2-2): DVKVTQSSRYLVKRTGEKVFLECVQDMDHENMFWYRQDPGLGLRLIYFSYDVKMKEKGDIPEGYSVSREKKERFSLILESASTNQTSMYLCASSSSGLVNAGELFFGEGSRLTVL.

There are a few counts of this clone. The chain joins TRBV30 to TRBJ2-1, with 11 positions matching TRBD2. The V gene's germline CDR1 is GTSNPN and CDR2 SVGIG (reference sequence). The trim removed 2 bases at V and 10 bases at J, leaving 4 bases unmatched. This CDR3 region has 13 residues. CDR3 DNA: TGTGCCTGGAGTATCCGACTAGCGGGGGAGCAGTTCTTC. Its translation is CAWSIRLAGEQFF.

A few counts support this clone. This sequence joins TRBV11-3 and TRBJ2-3; D gene uncertain. This CDR3 comprises 14 residues. Germline V gives CDR1 SGHNT, CDR2 YENEEA. Trimming removed 4 bases from V and 4 bases from J, with 12 bases in between. CDR3: CASSSVAGADTQYF. The CDR3 DNA reads as TGTGCCAGCAGCTCGGTAGCTGGGGCAGATACGCAGTATTTT.

This clone was counted a few times. V and J are TRBV11-2 and TRBJ1-1; D is possibly TRBD1 (5 bases). This CDR3 has 13 residues. Trimming removed 4 bases from V and 0 bases from J, with 6 bases in between. Germline loops: CDR1 SGHAT, CDR2 FQNNGV. The CDR3 here is CASSSQVNTEAFF. The CDR3 DNA reads as TGTGCCAGCAGCTCACAGGTGAACACTGAAGCTTTCTTT.

This chain uses TRBV2 with TRBJ2-7; TRBD1 matches at 7 bases. With V trimmed by 11 bases and J by 1 base, 5 bases remained unmatched. This CDR3 is built from 12 residues. Germline loops: CDR1 SNHLY, CDR2 FYNNEI. For the CDR3, the DNA is TGTGCCGGCCGGACAGGTTCCTACGAGCAGTACTTC. It specifies CAGRTGSYEQYF.

This clone was seen a handful of times. The chain is built from TRBV30 and TRBJ2-7; 10 nucleotides match TRBD1. The germline V gene encodes CDR1 GTSNPN and CDR2 SVGIG (reference sequence). The CDR3 is made up of 16 amino acids. Losses at the gene ends were 6 bases for V and 1 base for J; bases not matched to a gene: 12. The DNA for the CDR3 is TGTGCCTGCAGGACGCGTGGGACAGGGGTTTCCTACGAGCAGTACTTC. Translating it yields CACRTRGTGVSYEQYF.

The rearrangement joins TRBV18 to TRBJ2-7; unclear D gene. The germline CDR1 and CDR2 sequences are KGHSH and LQKENI. The length of the CDR3 is 14 residues. Trimming removed 3 bases at V and 2 bases at J, with 11 bases between. CDR3 nucleotide sequence: TGTGCCAGCTCACCTCGATACCAAGCCTACGAGCAGTACTTC. Amino acid sequence: CASSPRYQAYEQYF.

This clone appeared a few times. V and J are TRBV4-1 and TRBJ2-7; D ambiguous. This CDR3 has 14 amino acids. The V gene's germline CDR1 is MGHRA and CDR2 YSYEKL. V lost 0 bases and J lost 7, with 13 bases in between. CDR3 coding DNA: TGCGCCAGCAGCCAAGATGGGCGAGTAAGTGAGCAGTACTTC. Translation: CASSQDGRVSEQYF.

V is TRBV28 and J is TRBJ2-7; D gene uncertain. Between the trimmed V and J ends, which lost 7 bases and 0 bases, there was a span of 7 bases. There are 12 residues in the CDR3. The V gene's germline CDR1 is MDHEN and CDR2 SYDVKM. For the CDR3, the DNA is TGTGCCAGCACCGAGACCTCCTACGAGCAGTACTTC. It codes for CASTETSYEQYF.

The gene calls are TRBV10-3 and TRBJ1-1; D call uncertain. CDR1 and CDR2 from the germline V gene are ENHRY and SYGVKD. V was cut by 10 bases and J by 3 bases, with 15 bases left in between. This CDR3 comprises 13 residues. The chain's CDR3 is CASQIGSDTEAFF. The DNA for the CDR3 is TGTGCCAGCCAAATCGGGTCTGACACTGAAGCTTTCTTT.

The J gene is TRBJ1-1, the V gene TRBV2, with 11 bases lining up with TRBD1. The CDR3 loop spans 15 amino acids. Trimming cost V 6 bases and J 1 base; bases outside gene matches: 4. CDR1 and CDR2 (germline): SNHLY, FYNNEI. CDR3 amino acids: CASSGTGGGNTEAFF. CDR3 sequence (DNA): TGTGCCAGCAGCGGGACAGGGGGAGGGAACACTGAAGCTTTCTTT.

The genes are TRBV29-1 and TRBJ2-2, with D uncertain. The V and J ends lost 7 bases and 6 bases respectively, with 9 bases between them. This CDR3 region has 11 residues. Germline V gene sequence: CDR1 SQVTM, CDR2 ANQGSEA. CDR3 nucleotides: TGCAGCGGGTCTTCGTCCGGGGAGCTGTTTTTT. Amino acid sequence: CSGSSSGELFF.

The genes are TRBV29-1 and TRBJ1-4; TRBD1 is a possible D gene (5 bases). Germline loops: CDR1 SQVTM, CDR2 ANQGSEA. V lost 6 bases to trimming and J lost 0 bases, with 11 bases between them. The CDR3 spans 14 residues. CDR3 nucleotide sequence: TGCAGCGTGGACGACAGCTCAACTAATGAAAAACTGTTTTTT. Translated: CSVDDSSTNEKLFF.

J is TRBJ2-1 and V is TRBV11-2; 9 bases line up with TRBD2. The CDR3 runs to 16 residues. Germline assignment: CDR1 SGHAT and CDR2 FQNNGV. V dropped 5 bases and J dropped 0; count of bases not matched to a gene: 5. Here the CDR3 reads CASSILAGSSYNEQFF. CDR3 nucleotides: TGTGCCAGCAGCATCCTAGCGGGAAGCTCCTACAATGAGCAGTTCTTC.

In its sample, this clone was seen a few times. The chain links TRBV9 to TRBJ1-5, with a possible D match to TRBD1 (5 bases). The CDR3 has 15 amino acids. CDR1 and CDR2 from the germline V gene are SGDLS and YYNGEE. Trimming left V 3 bases short and J 0 bases short, with 10 bases between. CDR3 nucleotide sequence: TGTGCCAGCAGCGCGTTCGACAGTAGCAATCAGCCCCAGCATTTT. Translating gives CASSAFDSSNQPQHF.

The chain has TRBV15 and TRBJ2-3; 8 nucleotides line up with TRBD2. This CDR3 contains 16 residues. V dropped 3 bases and J dropped 0; count of bases not matched to a gene: 5. Germline lookup yields CDR1 LNHNV and CDR2 YYDKDF (reference sequence). The CDR3 loop reads CATSSRAGASTDTQYF. DNA of the CDR3: TGTGCCACCAGCAGTCGAGCGGGGGCCAGCACAGATACGCAGTATTTT.

This clone occurred once. The rearrangement joins TRBV6-4 to TRBJ1-4; D ambiguous. V was clipped by 0 bases and J by 11 bases, with 7 bases between them. In germline, CDR1 is MRHNA, CDR2 SNTAGT. CDR3 size: 12 residues. Here the CDR3 reads CASSDSKGKLFF. CDR3 nucleotides: TGTGCCAGCAGTGACTCCAAAGGGAAACTGTTTTTT.

The chain is built from TRBV27 and TRBJ2-6; 9 nucleotides line up with TRBD1. The CDR3 extends over 17 amino acids. Germline-derived CDR1 and CDR2 are MNHEY and SMNVEV (reference sequence). V lost 0 bases to trimming and J lost 1 base; unmatched junction nucleotides: 1. CDR3 sequence reads: CASSLSGTGSGANVLTF. As DNA, the CDR3 is TGTGCCAGCAGTTTATCGGGGACAGGGTCTGGGGCCAACGTCCTGACTTTC.